Listed below are T cell receptor beta chains from one sample, sequenced in a study of yellow fever vaccine responses in identical twins. TCRdb re-derived calls from the RT-PCR reads in MiXCR, one entry per CDR3 protein. The sample includes some 20,000 distinct CDR3 sequences, around 65% of them seen just once. The sample here was T cells from blood (PBMCs), unsorted or a sorted subset (not recorded which), taken before or after yellow fever vaccination (not recorded which). These receptors all come from a woman between 18 and 30 years old who received the yellow fever vaccine. CDR3s include the opening cysteine and the closing phenylalanine or tryptophan. D genes are given only for firm matches. Clone size is stated in some rows and not others, as once, few, many or a class when expanded.

V	J	D	size	CDR3	DNA
TRBV2	TRBJ1-4	-	-	CASSVQGTNEKLFF	TGTGCCAGCAGCGTACAGGGTACTAATGAAAAACTGTTTTTT
TRBV6-5	TRBJ2-1	-	-	CASSYLYGMNEQFF	TGTGCCAGCAGTTACTTGTACGGGATGAATGAGCAGTTCTTC
TRBV6-4	TRBJ2-1	-	-	CASSDWGKSPNEQFF	TGTGCCAGCAGTGACTGGGGTAAATCCCCCAATGAGCAGTTCTTC
TRBV27	TRBJ1-1	-	-	CASSSIGTEAFF	TGTGCCAGCAGTTCCATAGGTACTGAAGCTTTCTTT
TRBV20-1	TRBJ2-3	-	-	CSAYGRSTDTQYF	TGCAGTGCCTATGGCCGAAGCACAGATACGCAGTATTTT
TRBV18	TRBJ1-1	-	-	CASSGGTQYTEAFF	TGTGCCAGCTCAGGGGGAACACAGTACACTGAAGCTTTCTTT
TRBV3-1	TRBJ1-6	-	-	CASSQDGGRSNSPLHF	TGTGCCAGCAGCCAAGATGGCGGGAGGAGTAATTCACCCCTCCACTTT
TRBV18	TRBJ2-5	-	-	CASSREFQETQYF	TGTGCCAGCTCACGCGAATTTCAAGAGACCCAGTACTTC
TRBV6-8	TRBJ1-5	TRBD1	medium-sized	CASRQTGMSNQPQHF	TGTGCCAGCAGACAGACAGGGATGAGCAATCAGCCCCAGCATTTT
TRBV24-1	TRBJ2-7	TRBD1	-	CATSPGTGVGEQYF	TGTGCCACCAGCCCCGGGACAGGGGTGGGTGAGCAGTACTTC
TRBV13	TRBJ2-5	-	once	CASSLGRRHYQETQYF	TGTGCCAGCAGTTTAGGCCGCCGACACTACCAAGAGACCCAGTACTTC
TRBV6-1	TRBJ2-7	-	-	CASSRQGGSTYEQYF	TGTGCCAGCAGCCGACAGGGAGGGTCAACGTACGAGCAGTACTTC
TRBV6-2/TRBV6-3	TRBJ2-2	-	-	CASSSVGTGELFF	TGTGCCAGCAGCAGCGTCGGCACCGGGGAGCTGTTTTTT
TRBV11-1	TRBJ2-1	TRBD1	few	CASSSITGVSNEQFF	TGTGCCAGCAGCTCAATAACAGGGGTGAGCAATGAGCAGTTCTTC
TRBV18	TRBJ1-1	TRBD1	few	CASSQDRGTTEAFF	TGTGCCAGCTCACAGGACAGGGGTACCACTGAAGCTTTCTTT
TRBV23-1	TRBJ1-6	-	-	CASSHLIPQGKQRF	TGCGCCAGCAGTCACCTCATCCCGCAGGGCAAACAGCGCTTT
TRBV18	TRBJ2-7	TRBD1	-	CASSPPSGTAYEQYF	TGTGCCAGCTCACCTCCCTCCGGGACAGCCTACGAGCAGTACTTC
TRBV4-1	TRBJ2-7	TRBD2	-	CASPRGTSVYYEQYF	TGCGCCAGCCCGCGAGGGACTAGCGTTTACTACGAGCAGTACTTC
TRBV18	TRBJ1-5	-	-	CASSAYNDRPPNQPQHF	TGTGCCAGCTCAGCCTATAACGACCGGCCACCCAATCAGCCCCAGCATTTT
TRBV4-1	TRBJ1-2	TRBD1	-	CASSQTGTGNGYTF	TGCGCCAGCAGCCAGACCGGGACAGGGAATGGCTACACCTTC
TRBV20-1	TRBJ1-2	TRBD1	-	CSAKGQASGGYTF	TGCAGTGCTAAGGGACAGGCTTCTGGCGGCTACACCTTC
TRBV5-1	TRBJ2-7	-	-	CASSLADSEQYF	TGCGCCAGCAGCTTGGCCGACTCCGAGCAGTACTTC
TRBV7-9	TRBJ2-1	TRBD2	-	CASSLGLAAQFF	TGTGCCAGCAGCTTAGGACTAGCTGCTCAGTTCTTC
TRBV18	TRBJ2-3	-	-	CASSHGVAADTQYF	TGTGCCAGCTCTCACGGGGTTGCGGCAGATACGCAGTATTTT
TRBV6-5	TRBJ1-1	-	-	CASNLGNMNTEAFF	TGTGCCAGCAATTTGGGAAACATGAACACTGAAGCTTTCTTT
TRBV18	TRBJ1-5	-	-	CATKADSNQPQHF	TGTGCCACTAAAGCTGATAGCAATCAGCCCCAGCATTTT
TRBV9	TRBJ2-2	TRBD1	-	CASSPPGQGVTGELFF	TGTGCCAGCAGCCCACCGGGACAGGGCGTCACCGGGGAGCTGTTTTTT
TRBV15	TRBJ2-3	TRBD2	-	CATSRDALAGPDTDTQYF	TGTGCCACCAGCAGAGATGCCCTAGCGGGACCCGACACAGATACGCAGTATTTT
TRBV29-1	TRBJ2-2	TRBD1	-	CSVVPTGMNTGELFF	TGCAGCGTTGTTCCGACAGGGATGAACACCGGGGAGCTGTTTTTT
TRBV10-3	TRBJ2-1	-	-	CASTTLNNEQFF	TGTGCCTCCACCACTTTAAACAATGAGCAGTTCTTC
TRBV7-9	TRBJ1-2	TRBD1	-	CASSPGTGNGYTF	TGTGCCAGCAGCCCAGGGACAGGGAATGGCTACACCTTC
TRBV11-3	TRBJ1-2	-	-	CASSAVRGGGYGYTF	TGTGCCAGCAGCGCCGTCAGGGGAGGAGGCTATGGCTACACCTTC
TRBV11-3	TRBJ2-1	TRBD2	once	CASSPGGGPGEQFF	TGTGCCAGCAGCCCCGGGGGAGGGCCTGGTGAGCAGTTCTTC
TRBV4-1	TRBJ2-1	-	once	CASRNPTQGPEQFF	TGCGCCAGCAGAAACCCTACCCAGGGTCCTGAGCAGTTCTTC
TRBV29-1	TRBJ1-1	-	-	CSVGTGLGTEAFF	TGCAGCGTTGGGACGGGGTTGGGAACTGAAGCTTTCTTT
TRBV12-3/TRBV12-4	TRBJ2-1	-	-	CASSLWTYNEQFF	TGTGCCAGCAGTTTGTGGACCTACAATGAGCAGTTCTTC
TRBV24-1	TRBJ1-5	-	-	CATSDSSRSNQPQHF	TGTGCCACCAGTGATTCCTCACGTAGCAATCAGCCCCAGCATTTT
TRBV29-1	TRBJ2-5	TRBD2	-	CSVAMLAGQETQYF	TGCAGCGTTGCTATGCTAGCGGGCCAAGAGACCCAGTACTTC
TRBV7-9	TRBJ1-6	-	few	CASSLDNSPLHF	TGTGCCAGCAGCTTGGACAATTCACCCCTCCACTTT
TRBV14	TRBJ1-1	-	-	CASSPSYRTLFLNTEAFF	TGTGCCAGCAGCCCAAGCTATCGGACACTATTCTTAAACACTGAAGCTTTCTTT
TRBV3-1	TRBJ2-1	TRBD2	-	CASSQGLAGGPYNEQFF	TGTGCCAGCAGCCAAGGACTAGCGGGAGGGCCGTACAATGAGCAGTTCTTC
TRBV11-1	TRBJ2-7	TRBD2	-	CASSSRTSLDEQYF	TGTGCCAGCAGCTCTAGGACTAGCTTGGACGAGCAGTACTTC
TRBV29-1	TRBJ2-1	-	-	CSVEYNEQFF	TGCAGCGTTGAGTATAATGAGCAGTTCTTC